This TCR beta chain appears in the sequencing data of a study of blood T cell repertoires in COVID-19. Some clones are missing from TCRdb's copy, which holds only in-frame ones; the method was immunoSEQ multiplex PCR. The table includes about 280,000 clones, 75% to 90% detected once. Sequencing was performed on peripheral blood. This receptor was taken from a woman aged 25 to 39 with active or convalescent COVID-19.

CDR3 sequence: CASSLVPGPAEALHF. CDR3 in DNA: TGTGCCAGCAGCTTAGTCCCCGGTCCGGCTGAGGCCCTCCACTTT. The V call is TRBV11-1, the J call TRBJ1-6; no reliable D call. The CDR3 is made up of 15 amino acids. Trimming pared 1 base from V and 14 bases from J, leaving 18 bases between. The germline V gene has CDR1 SGHAT and CDR2 FQDESV (reference sequence).